The following is a T cell receptor beta chain sequence with its context. The sample is drawn from a study of blood T cell repertoires in COVID-19. Study-level information: Acute-phase and convalescent COVID-19 samples originated in the United States, Italy and Spain.

The table came from immunoSEQ multiplex PCR; TCRdb's copy has only in-frame clones and leaves some out. The sample holds tens of thousands of clones; 75% to 90% are singletons and the top ten take under 25%. V lost 3 bases, J lost 2 bases, and 7 bases stayed unmatched. The germline gives CDR1 SGHTA, CDR2 FQGNSA. The CDR3 loop spans 16 amino acids. This sequence originates from a woman aged 80 or older with COVID-19, enrolled during active disease. The chain employs TRBV7-2 and TRBJ2-3, with 8 bases matching TRBD1. Input material: peripheral blood. The CDR3 nucleotides read TGTGCCAGCAGCTTGGGCAGGGGGCGGGTCACAGATACGCAGTATTTT. This gives the protein CASSLGRGRVTDTQYF.